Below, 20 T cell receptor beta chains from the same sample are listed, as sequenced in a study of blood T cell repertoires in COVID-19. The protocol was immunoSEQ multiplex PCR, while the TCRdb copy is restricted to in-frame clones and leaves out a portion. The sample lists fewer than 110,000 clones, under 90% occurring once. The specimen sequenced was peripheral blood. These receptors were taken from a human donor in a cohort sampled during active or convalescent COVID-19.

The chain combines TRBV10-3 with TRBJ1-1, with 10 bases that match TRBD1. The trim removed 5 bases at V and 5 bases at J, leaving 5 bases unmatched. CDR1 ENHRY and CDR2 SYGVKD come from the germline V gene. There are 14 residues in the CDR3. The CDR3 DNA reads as TGTGCCATCAGTTCCGGGACAGGGGTTACTGAAGCTTTCTTT. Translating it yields CAISSGTGVTEAFF.

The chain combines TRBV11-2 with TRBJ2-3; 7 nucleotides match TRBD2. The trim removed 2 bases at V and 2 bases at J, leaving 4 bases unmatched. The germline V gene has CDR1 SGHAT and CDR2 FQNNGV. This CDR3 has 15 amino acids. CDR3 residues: CASSLLAANTDTQYF. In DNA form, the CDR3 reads TGTGCCAGCAGCTTACTAGCGGCGAACACAGATACGCAGTATTTT.

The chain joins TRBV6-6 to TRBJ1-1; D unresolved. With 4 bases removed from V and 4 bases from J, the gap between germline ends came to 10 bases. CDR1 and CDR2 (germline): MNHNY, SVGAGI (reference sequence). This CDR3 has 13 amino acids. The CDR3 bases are TGTGCCAGCAGTTCAGATCCCATCACTGAAGCTTTCTTT. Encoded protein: CASSSDPITEAFF.

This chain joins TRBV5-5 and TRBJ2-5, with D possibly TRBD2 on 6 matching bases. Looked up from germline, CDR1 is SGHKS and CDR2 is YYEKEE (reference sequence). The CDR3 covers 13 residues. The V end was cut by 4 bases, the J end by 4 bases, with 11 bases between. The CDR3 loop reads CASSPAGRETQYF. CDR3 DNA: TGTGCCAGCAGCCCCGCGGGGCGAGAGACCCAGTACTTC.

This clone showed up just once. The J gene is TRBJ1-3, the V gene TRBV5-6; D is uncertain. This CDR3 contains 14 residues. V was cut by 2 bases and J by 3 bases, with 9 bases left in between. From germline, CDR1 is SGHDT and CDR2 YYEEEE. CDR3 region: CASSFRGFGNTIYF. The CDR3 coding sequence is TGTGCCAGCAGCTTCAGAGGGTTTGGAAACACCATATATTTT.

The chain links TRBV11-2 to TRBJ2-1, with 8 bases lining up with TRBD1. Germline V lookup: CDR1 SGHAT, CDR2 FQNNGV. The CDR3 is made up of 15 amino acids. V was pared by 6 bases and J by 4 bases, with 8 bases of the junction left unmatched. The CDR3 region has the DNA TGTGCCAGCAGGAATCCCGGGACAGGTTACAATGAGCAGTTCTTC. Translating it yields CASRNPGTGYNEQFF. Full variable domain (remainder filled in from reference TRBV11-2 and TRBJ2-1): EAGVAQSPRYKIIEKRQSVAFWCNPISGHATLYWYQQILGQGPKLLIQFQNNGVVDDSQLPKDRFSAERLKGVDSTLKIQPAKLEDSAVYLCASRNPGTGYNEQFFGPGTRLTVL.

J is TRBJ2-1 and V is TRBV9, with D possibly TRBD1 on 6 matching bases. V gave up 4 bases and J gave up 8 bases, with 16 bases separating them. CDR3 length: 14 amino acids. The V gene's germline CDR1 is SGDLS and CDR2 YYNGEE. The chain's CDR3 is CASSPHRVGDEQFF. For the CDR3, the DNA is TGTGCCAGCAGCCCCCACAGGGTAGGCGATGAGCAGTTCTTC. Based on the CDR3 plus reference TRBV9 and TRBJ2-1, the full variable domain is DSGVTQTPKHLITATGQRVTLRCSPRSGDLSVYWYQQSLDQGLQFLIQYYNGEERAKGNILERFSAQQFPDLHSELNLSSLELGDSALYFCASSPHRVGDEQFFGPGTRLTVL.

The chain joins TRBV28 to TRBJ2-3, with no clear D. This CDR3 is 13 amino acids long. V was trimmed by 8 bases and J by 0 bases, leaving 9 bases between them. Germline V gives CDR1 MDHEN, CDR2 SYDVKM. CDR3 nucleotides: TGTGCCAGCCAGGAAACTAGCACAGATACGCAGTATTTT. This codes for CASQETSTDTQYF.

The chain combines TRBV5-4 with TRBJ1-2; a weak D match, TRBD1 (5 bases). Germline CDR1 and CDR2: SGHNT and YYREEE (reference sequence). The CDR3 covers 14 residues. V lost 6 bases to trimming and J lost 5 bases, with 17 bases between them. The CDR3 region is CASTIGGEDYGYTF. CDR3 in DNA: TGTGCCAGCACCATTGGGGGGGAAGATTATGGCTACACCTTC.

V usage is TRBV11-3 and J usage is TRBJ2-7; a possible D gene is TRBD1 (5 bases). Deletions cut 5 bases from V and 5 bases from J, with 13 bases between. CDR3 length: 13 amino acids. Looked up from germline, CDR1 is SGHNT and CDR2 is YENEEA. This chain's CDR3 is CASSGNRYNEQYF. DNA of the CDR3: TGTGCCAGCAGCGGAAACAGGTACAACGAGCAGTACTTC.

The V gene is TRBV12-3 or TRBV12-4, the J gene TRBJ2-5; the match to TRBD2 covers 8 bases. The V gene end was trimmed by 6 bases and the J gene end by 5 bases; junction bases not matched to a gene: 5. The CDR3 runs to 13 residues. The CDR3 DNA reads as TGTGCCAGCAGACGGGGGGGGACGGAGACCCAGTACTTC. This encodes CASRRGGTETQYF.

Here the CDR3 reads CASSISFGGNTEAFF. CDR3 coding DNA: TGTGCCAGCAGTATCTCTTTTGGCGGCAACACTGAAGCTTTCTTT. V gene TRBV27 combines with J gene TRBJ1-1; D is undetermined. The V gene's germline CDR1 is MNHEY and CDR2 SMNVEV (reference sequence). The V gene lost 5 bases and the J gene lost 2 bases, with 15 bases spanning the gap. CDR3 length equals 15 residues.

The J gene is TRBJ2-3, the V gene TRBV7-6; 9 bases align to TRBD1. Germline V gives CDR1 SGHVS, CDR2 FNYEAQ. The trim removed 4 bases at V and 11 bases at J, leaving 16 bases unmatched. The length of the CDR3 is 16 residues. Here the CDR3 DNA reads TGTGCCAGCAGCTCCGAGACCAAAGGACAGGGGTTGAAGCAGTATTTT. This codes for CASSSETKGQGLKQYF.

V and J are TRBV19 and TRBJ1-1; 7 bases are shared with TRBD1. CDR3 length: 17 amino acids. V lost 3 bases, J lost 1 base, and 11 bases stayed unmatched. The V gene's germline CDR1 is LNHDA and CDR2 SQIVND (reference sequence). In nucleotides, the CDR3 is TGTGCCAGTAGTATCACCGGGACAGCAATTTCGAACACTGAAGCTTTCTTT. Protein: CASSITGTAISNTEAFF.

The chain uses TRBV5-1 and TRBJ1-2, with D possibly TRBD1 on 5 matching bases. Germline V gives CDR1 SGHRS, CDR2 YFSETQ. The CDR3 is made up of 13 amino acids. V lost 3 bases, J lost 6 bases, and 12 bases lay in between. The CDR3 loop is CASSSQGDHGYTF. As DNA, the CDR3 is TGCGCCAGCAGCTCCCAGGGCGACCATGGCTACACCTTC.

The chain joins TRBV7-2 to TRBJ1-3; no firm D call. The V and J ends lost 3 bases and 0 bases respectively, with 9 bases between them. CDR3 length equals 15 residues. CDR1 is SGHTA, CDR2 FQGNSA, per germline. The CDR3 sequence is CASSLPGISGNTIYF. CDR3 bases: TGTGCCAGCAGCTTGCCCGGGATCTCTGGAAACACCATATATTTT. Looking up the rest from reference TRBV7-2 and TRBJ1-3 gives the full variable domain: GAGVSQSPSNKVTEKGKDVELRCDPISGHTALYWYRQSLGQGLEFLIYFQGNSAPDKSGLPSDRFSAERTGGSVSTLTIQRTQQEDSAVYLCASSLPGISGNTIYFGEGSWLTVV.

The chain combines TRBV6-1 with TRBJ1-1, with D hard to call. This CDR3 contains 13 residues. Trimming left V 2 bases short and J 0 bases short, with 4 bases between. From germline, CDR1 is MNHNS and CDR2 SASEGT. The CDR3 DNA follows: TGTGCCAGCAGTGAACTTTTGAACACTGAAGCTTTCTTT. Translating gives CASSELLNTEAFF.

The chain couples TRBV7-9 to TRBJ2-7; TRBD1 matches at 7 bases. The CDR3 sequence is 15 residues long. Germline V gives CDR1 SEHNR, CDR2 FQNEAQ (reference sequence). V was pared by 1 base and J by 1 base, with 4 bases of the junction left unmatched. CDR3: CASSLVGTASYEQYF. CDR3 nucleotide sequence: TGTGCCAGCAGCTTAGTTGGGACAGCTTCCTACGAGCAGTACTTC.

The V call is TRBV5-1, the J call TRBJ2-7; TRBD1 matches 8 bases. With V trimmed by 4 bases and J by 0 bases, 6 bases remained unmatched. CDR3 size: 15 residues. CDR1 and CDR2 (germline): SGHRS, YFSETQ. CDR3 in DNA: TGCGCCAGCAGCCCCACAGGGGGTAGCTCCTACGAGCAGTACTTC. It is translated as CASSPTGGSSYEQYF.

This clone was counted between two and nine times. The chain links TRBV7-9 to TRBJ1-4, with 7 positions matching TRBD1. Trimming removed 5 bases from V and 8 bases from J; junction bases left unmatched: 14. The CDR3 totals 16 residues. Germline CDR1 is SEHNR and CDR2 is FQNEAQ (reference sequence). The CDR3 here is CASSAEQGMNPEKLFF. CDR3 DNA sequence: TGTGCCAGCAGCGCAGAACAGGGGATGAATCCAGAAAAACTGTTTTTT.